The T cell receptor (beta chain) described here comes from a study of CD8 T cells in ankylosing spondylitis. Broader study findings: Ankylosing spondylitis blood appeared to carry a characteristic TCR beta motif of several highly homologous variants.

This clonotype was detected only a few times. No antigen is known for it. The CDR3 loop spans 14 amino acids. V trimming: 11 bases; J trimming: 6 bases; junction bases outside the gene matches: 8. Construction of TCR beta libraries was performed using quantitative 5'-RACE with molecular barcodes. MiXCR, applied by TCRdb to the 5' RACE reads, yields one record per CDR3 protein. Of about 540,000 distinct CDR3 sequences detected, over 9.5% appear once; the ten largest clones hold nearly 7%. The chain recombines TRBV12-3 or TRBV12-4 with TRBJ2-2, with 11 bases identical to TRBD1. This clonotype was sampled from a male donor with ankylosing spondylitis. Input material: blood, either unsorted or a sorted T cell fraction (not recorded which). DNA of the CDR3: TGTGCCTGGAGGGGACAGGGGGTGGCCGGGGAGCTGTTTTTT. This gives the protein CAWRGQGVAGELFF.